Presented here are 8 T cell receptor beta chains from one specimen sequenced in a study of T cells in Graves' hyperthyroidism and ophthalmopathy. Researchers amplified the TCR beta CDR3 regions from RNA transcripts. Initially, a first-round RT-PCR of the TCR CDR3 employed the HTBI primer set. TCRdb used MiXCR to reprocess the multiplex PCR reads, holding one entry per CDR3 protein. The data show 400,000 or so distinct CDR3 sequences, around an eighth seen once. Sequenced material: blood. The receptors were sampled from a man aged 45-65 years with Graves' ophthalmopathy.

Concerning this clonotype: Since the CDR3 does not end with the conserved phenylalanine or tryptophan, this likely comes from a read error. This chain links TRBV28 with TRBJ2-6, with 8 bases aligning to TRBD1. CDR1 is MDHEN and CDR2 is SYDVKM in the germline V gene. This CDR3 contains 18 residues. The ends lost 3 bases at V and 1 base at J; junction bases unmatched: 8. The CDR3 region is CASSFVAGGRSGANVLTL. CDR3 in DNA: TGTGCCAGCAGTTTTGTCGCAGGGGGCAGGTCTGGGGCCAACGTCCTGACTTTA.

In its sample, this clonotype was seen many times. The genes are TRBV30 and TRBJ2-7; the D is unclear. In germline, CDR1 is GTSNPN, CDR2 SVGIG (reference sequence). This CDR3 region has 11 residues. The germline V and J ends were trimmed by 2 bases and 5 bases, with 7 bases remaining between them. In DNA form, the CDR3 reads TGTGCCTGGAGTCTTATGGACGAGCAGTACTTC. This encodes CAWSLMDEQYF.

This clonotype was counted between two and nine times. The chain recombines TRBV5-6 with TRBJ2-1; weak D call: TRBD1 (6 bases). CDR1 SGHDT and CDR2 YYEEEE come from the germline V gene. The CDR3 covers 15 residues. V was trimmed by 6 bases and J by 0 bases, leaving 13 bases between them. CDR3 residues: CASTDGTNSYNEQFF. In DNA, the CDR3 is TGTGCCAGCACGGACGGGACAAACTCCTACAATGAGCAGTTCTTC.

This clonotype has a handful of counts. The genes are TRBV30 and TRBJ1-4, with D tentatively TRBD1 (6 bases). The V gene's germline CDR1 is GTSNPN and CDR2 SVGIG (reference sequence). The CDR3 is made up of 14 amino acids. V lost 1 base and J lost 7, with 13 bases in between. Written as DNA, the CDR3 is TGTGCCTGGAGTGCTCAGGGGCTAGGTGAAAAACTGTTTTTT. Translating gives CAWSAQGLGEKLFF.

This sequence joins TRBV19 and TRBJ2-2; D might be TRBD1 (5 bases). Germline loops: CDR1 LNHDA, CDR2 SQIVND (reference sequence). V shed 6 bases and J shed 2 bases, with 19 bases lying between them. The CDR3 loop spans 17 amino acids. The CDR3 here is CASSWSVGPLNTGELFF. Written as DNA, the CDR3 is TGTGCCAGTAGCTGGAGTGTGGGGCCCTTAAACACCGGGGAGCTGTTTTTT.

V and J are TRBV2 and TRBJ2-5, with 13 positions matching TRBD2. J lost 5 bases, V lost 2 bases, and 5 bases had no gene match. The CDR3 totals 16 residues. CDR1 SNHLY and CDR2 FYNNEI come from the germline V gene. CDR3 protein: CASSERTSGGGETQYF. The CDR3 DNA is TGTGCCAGCAGTGAAAGAACTAGCGGGGGGGGGGAGACCCAGTACTTC.

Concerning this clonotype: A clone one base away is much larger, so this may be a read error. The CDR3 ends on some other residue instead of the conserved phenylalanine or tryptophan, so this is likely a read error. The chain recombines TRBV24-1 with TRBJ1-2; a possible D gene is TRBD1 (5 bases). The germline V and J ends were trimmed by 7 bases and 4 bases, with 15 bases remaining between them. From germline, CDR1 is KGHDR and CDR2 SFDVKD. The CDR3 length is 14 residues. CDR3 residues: CATSGGRGGYGYTL. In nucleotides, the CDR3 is TGTGCCACCAGCGGGGGACGGGGAGGCTATGGCTACACCCTC.

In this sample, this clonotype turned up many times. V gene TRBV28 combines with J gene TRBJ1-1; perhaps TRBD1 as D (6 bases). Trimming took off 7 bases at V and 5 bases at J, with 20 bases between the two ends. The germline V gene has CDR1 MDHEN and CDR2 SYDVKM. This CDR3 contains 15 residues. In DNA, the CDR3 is TGTGCCAGCATCCTGGGGGCCCAGGGCAGGACTGAAGCTTTCTTT. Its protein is CASILGAQGRTEAFF. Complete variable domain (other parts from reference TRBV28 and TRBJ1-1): DVKVTQSSRYLVKRTGEKVFLECVQDMDHENMFWYRQDPGLGLRLIYFSYDVKMKEKGDIPEGYSVSREKKERFSLILESASTNQTSMYLCASILGAQGRTEAFFGQGTRLTVV.